This T cell receptor (beta chain) originates from a study of identical twins listed by TCRdb under 2016. In the study overall: TCR alpha and beta repertoires from monozygotic twins, unrelated adults of various ages and cord blood were deep-sequenced to test whether fetal clonotypes persist. To rule out contamination, the twin experiments were replicated at different times with different library preparation protocols.

General study outcomes and caveats: In monozygotic twins, recombination models systematically underestimated out-of-frame TCR alpha sharing, but the models matched the sharing seen between unrelated individuals. Compared with coincidental sharing between unrelated individuals, out-of-frame TCR alpha sequences shared between twins showed an excess of sequences with low generation probability. Because the same donors could not be followed over many years, the conclusions depended on cross-sectional statistical analysis. Invariant T cells such as MAIT and iNKT could partly confound zero-insertion analyses, although diverse VJ usage argued against such confounding for most clonotypes. A weaker excess of twin sharing was found in beta out-of-frame sequences because the signal-to-noise ratio was lowered by fewer shared sequences. Fewer insertions were carried by abundant cord blood beta clonotypes, a similar but weaker trend appeared in young adult naive repertoires, and no such trend appeared in memory repertoires.

To note about this clonotype: What antigen it recognizes has not been identified. Per-base quality was not reported, and no clone a single base away is much larger than it.

Receptors were amplified or captured by 5' RACE. The instrument was an Illumina HiSeq 2000. Template switching added a universal primer binding site, and the final cDNA carried a unique molecular identifier that allowed TCR cDNA molecules to be counted accurately. Specific primers in the conserved constant-segment region were used to synthesize first-strand cDNA for the TCR alpha and beta chains. To control for contamination, each cDNA library was double barcoded with a SMART-Mk sample barcode plus Illumina barcodes. TruSeq adapter sequences along with Illumina sample barcodes were introduced in two successive PCR steps. Sequencing of the TCR alpha and beta cDNA libraries was done on the Illumina HiSeq platform using custom primers. In the authors' own workflow: MiGEC processed the raw reads to extract unique molecular identifiers, while MiXCR was used to determine the CDR3 positions. For each individual, recombination models were inferred using an EM algorithm with the repgenHMM and IGoR tools. Shared clonotypes were analyzed with the tcR package in R, and sharing was normalized by the product of cloneset sizes. To study raw recombination free of thymic and clonal selection effects, out-of-frame nonproductive sequences were analyzed. The raw public data were reprocessed by TCRdb itself: fastp quality trimming at Q25, MiXCR clonotype calling, in-frame beta chains only. Each CDR3 protein gets just one entry, which takes the most common genes and DNA from the rows behind it. These V and J calls are TCRdb output, not the study's own analysis. In this sample the table shows about 490,000 distinct CDR3 sequences, about 15% of which occur a single time. The ten largest clones add up to around 0.4% of the sample.

Every donor was a healthy Caucasian. Three pairs of female monozygotic twins, all aged about 18 to 30 years, made up the twin cohort. CD4+ and CD8+ T cell populations were isolated with positive isolation kits from Invitrogen. According to the germline V gene, CDR1 reads SGHAT and CDR2 reads FQNNGV. The CDR3 holds 15 amino acids from the cysteine to the phenylalanine. Only the CDR3 DNA is retained, 45 bases long and in frame from the first base. Between the V and J ends, shortened by 4 bases and 5 bases respectively, the junction contains 14 bases. This sample was also put to use in a study of yellow fever vaccine responses in identical twins. Per that second paper: According to the authors, in identical twins the way T cells responded to vaccination appeared partly convergent and partly personalized. In identical twins, the study followed T cell clones that responded to the vaccine with precision.

The sample consisted of CD4+ T cells sorted from blood. The chain is assembled from TRBV11-2 and TRBJ2-2, with the D gene not clear enough to name. The receptor was isolated from a woman aged 18-29 years in good health. The sequence in DNA is TGTGCCAGCAGCTCCGGCACGCGGTTGACCGGGGAGCTGTTTTTT. Its product reads: CASSSGTRLTGELFF.